These T cell receptor beta chains were read from a single sample in a study of cytomegalovirus exposure and HLA in healthy donors. Generated by immunoSEQ multiplex PCR, the TCRdb table keeps only in-frame clones and is missing some. The table has about 190,000 clones, 60% to 80% seen once. Material for sequencing was PBMCs. The receptors come from a woman aged 18-30 years in good health and CMV-seronegative. CDR3s include the opening cysteine and the closing phenylalanine or tryptophan.

v_call	j_call	cdr3_aa
TRBV5-1	TRBJ1-6	CASSLERPGHLNSPLHF
TRBV25-1	TRBJ2-1	CASSEFSTTPEQFF
TRBV29-1	TRBJ1-4	CSVVRHGTDNEKLFF
TRBV6-6	TRBJ1-1	CASSLNPRVGTEAFF
TRBV5-1	TRBJ2-7	CASSLPAERYEEQYF
TRBV28	TRBJ1-1	CASSFARRGITEAFF
TRBV19	TRBJ1-5	CAAGEGGNQPQHF
TRBV11-2	TRBJ2-5	CASSLITSGETQYF
TRBV28	TRBJ2-2	CASSFPGTSGGMNTGELFF
TRBV5-8	TRBJ1-1	CASSQTGGSTEAFF
TRBV5-1	TRBJ1-2	CASRPGGVYGYTF
TRBV5-4	TRBJ1-1	CASTIDSLNTEAFF
TRBV23-1	TRBJ2-1	CAAGELTSGGILTYYNEQFF
TRBV27	TRBJ1-6	CASRLLGATYNSPLHF
TRBV19	TRBJ1-5	CASSILRGQYSNQPQHF
TRBV15	TRBJ2-2	CATSRDLTSGTTGELFF
TRBV7-9	TRBJ2-7	CASRSDGSYEQYF
TRBV6-5	TRBJ1-2	CASSWDREGYGYTF
TRBV10-1	TRBJ2-2	CASSEMGQGAGGELFF
TRBV28	TRBJ2-7	CASTEILQGSGDYEQYF
TRBV29-1	TRBJ2-7	CSVVSRGGVTPEQYF
TRBV7-8	TRBJ2-3	CASSSSSESTDTQYF
TRBV19	TRBJ1-1	CASSSIDRGETEAFF
TRBV7-2	TRBJ1-1	CASSPGGTEAFF
TRBV2	TRBJ2-5	CASNPTSGYQETQYF
TRBV7-8	TRBJ2-7	CASSRAGQGAHEQYF
TRBV5-4	TRBJ2-4	CASSLGGTRGKNIQYF
TRBV28	TRBJ1-4	CASSSSRGLEKLFF
TRBV30	TRBJ1-5	CAWKAETTDQPQHF
TRBV7-3	TRBJ2-2	CASSLYGRTSPTGELFF
TRBV5-1	TRBJ2-5	CASSLGQPQETQYF
TRBV6-4	TRBJ1-1	CASSAQKNTEAFF
TRBV5-1	TRBJ1-2	CASSLKAGYGYTF
TRBV28	TRBJ2-5	CASRRGRQETQYF
TRBV6-4	TRBJ1-2	CASSEAAGEGYGYTF
TRBV7-3	TRBJ2-3	CASSPIAGDATDTQYF